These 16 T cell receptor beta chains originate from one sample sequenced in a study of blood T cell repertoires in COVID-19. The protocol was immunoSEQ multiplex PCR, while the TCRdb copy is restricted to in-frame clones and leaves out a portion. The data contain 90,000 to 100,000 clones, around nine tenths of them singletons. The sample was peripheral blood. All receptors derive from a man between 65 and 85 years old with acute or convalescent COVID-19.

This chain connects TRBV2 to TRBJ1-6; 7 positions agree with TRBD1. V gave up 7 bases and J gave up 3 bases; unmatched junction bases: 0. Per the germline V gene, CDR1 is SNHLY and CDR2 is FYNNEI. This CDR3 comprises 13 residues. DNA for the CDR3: TGTGCCAGCACAGGGGGCTATAATTCACCCCTCCACTTT. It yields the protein CASTGGYNSPLHF.

CDR3 bases: TGTGCCAGCAGTCATAGATTGAACACTGAAGCTTTCTTT. This sequence encodes CASSHRLNTEAFF. V gene TRBV6-5 combines with J gene TRBJ1-1, with D unclear. Between the trimmed V and J ends, which lost 5 bases and 0 bases, there was a span of 7 bases. CDR3 length equals 13 residues. Germline-derived CDR1 and CDR2 are MNHEY and SVGAGI.

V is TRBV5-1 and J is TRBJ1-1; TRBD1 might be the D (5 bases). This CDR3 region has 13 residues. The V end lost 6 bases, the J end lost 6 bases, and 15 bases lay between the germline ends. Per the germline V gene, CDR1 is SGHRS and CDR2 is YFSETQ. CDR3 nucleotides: TGCGCCAGCACCCCCACCGGAGGGGCTGAAGCTTTCTTT. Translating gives CASTPTGGAEAFF.

As DNA, the CDR3 is TGTGCCAGCAGCGTTACAGGGGGTGAGCAGTTCTTC. This sequence encodes CASSVTGGEQFF. V and J are TRBV9 and TRBJ2-1, with 8 bases that match TRBD1. The CDR3 sequence is 12 residues long. Germline assignment: CDR1 SGDLS and CDR2 YYNGEE. Trimming at V came to 2 bases and at J to 9 bases, leaving 1 base not matched to a gene.

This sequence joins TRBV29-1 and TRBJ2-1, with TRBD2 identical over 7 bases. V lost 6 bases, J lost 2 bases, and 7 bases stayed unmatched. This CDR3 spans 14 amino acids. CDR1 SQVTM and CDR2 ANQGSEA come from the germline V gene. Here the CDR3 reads CSVSPSGTYNEQFF. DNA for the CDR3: TGCAGCGTATCGCCTAGCGGTACCTACAATGAGCAGTTCTTC.

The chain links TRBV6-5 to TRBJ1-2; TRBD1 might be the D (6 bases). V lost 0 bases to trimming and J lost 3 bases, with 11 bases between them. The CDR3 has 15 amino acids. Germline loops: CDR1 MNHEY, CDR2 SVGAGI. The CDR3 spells CASSYSRGSYYGYTF. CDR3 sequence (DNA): TGTGCCAGCAGTTACTCGAGGGGGAGTTACTATGGCTACACCTTC.

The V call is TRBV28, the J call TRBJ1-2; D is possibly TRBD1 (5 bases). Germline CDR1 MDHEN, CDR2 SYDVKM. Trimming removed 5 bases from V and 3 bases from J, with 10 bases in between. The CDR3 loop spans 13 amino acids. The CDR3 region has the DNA TGTGCCAGCAGTCCCGACAGAGACTATGGCTACACCTTC. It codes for CASSPDRDYGYTF.

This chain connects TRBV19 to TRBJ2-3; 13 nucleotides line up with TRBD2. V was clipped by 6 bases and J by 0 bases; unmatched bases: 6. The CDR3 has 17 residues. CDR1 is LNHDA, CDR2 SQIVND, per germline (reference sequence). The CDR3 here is CASSGTSGVSSTDTQYF. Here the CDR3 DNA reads TGTGCCAGTAGCGGGACTAGCGGGGTCTCTAGCACAGATACGCAGTATTTT.

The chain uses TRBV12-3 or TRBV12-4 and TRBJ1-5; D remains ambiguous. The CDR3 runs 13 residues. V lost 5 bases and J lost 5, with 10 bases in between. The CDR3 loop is CASSLREDQPQHF. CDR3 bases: TGTGCCAGCAGTCTAAGGGAGGATCAGCCCCAGCATTTT.

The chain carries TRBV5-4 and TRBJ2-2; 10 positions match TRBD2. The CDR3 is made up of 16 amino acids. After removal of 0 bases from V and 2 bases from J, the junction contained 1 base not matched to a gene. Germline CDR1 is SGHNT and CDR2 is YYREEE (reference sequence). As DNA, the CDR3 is TGTGCCAGCAGCTTGGGACTAGCGGGTAACACCGGGGAGCTGTTTTTT. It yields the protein CASSLGLAGNTGELFF.

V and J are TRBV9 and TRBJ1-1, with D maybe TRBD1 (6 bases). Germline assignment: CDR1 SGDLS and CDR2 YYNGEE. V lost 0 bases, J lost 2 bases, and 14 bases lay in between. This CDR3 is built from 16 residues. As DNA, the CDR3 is TGTGCCAGCAGCGTAGAGGTAGGGGGAGTAAACACTGAAGCTTTCTTT. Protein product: CASSVEVGGVNTEAFF.

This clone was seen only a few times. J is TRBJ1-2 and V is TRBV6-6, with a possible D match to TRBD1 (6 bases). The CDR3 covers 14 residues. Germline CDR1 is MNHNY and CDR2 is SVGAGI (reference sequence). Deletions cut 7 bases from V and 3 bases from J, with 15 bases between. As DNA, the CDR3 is TGTGCCAGCAACGCACAGGGATCAGACTATGGCTACACCTTC. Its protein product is CASNAQGSDYGYTF.

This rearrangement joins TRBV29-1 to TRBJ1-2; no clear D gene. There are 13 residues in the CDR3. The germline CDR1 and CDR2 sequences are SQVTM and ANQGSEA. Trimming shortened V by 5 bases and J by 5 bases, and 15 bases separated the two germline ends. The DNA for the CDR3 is TGCAGCGTTACGAGGGAGGATGGGTATGGCTACACCTTC. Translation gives CSVTREDGYGYTF.

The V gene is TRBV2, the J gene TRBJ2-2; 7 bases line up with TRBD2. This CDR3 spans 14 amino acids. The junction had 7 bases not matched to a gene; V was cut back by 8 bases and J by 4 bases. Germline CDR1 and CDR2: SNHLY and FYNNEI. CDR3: CASWEGPGTGELFF. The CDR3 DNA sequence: TGTGCCAGCTGGGAGGGGCCGGGCACCGGGGAGCTGTTTTTT.

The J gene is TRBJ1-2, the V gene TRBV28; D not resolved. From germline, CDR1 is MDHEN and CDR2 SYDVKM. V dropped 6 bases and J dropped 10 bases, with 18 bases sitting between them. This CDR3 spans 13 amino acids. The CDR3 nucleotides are TGTGCCAGCAGCCTCCCGGCGGGTGAGGACTACACCTTC. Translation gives CASSLPAGEDYTF.

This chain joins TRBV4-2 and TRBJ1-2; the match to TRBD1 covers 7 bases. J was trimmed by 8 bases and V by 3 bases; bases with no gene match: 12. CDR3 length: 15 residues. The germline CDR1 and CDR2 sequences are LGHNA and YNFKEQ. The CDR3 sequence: CASSHWDSKEDGYTF. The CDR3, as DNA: TGTGCCAGCAGCCATTGGGACAGTAAGGAGGACGGCTACACCTTC.